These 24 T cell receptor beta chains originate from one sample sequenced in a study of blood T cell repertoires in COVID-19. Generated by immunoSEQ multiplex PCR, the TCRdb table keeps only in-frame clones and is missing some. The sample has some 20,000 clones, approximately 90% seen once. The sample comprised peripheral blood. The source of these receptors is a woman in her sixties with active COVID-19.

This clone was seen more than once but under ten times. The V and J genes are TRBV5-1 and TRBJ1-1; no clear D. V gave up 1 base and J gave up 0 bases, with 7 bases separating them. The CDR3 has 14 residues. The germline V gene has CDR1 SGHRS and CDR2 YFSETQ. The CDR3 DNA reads TGCGCCAGCAGCTTGTCAGTCATGAACACTGAAGCTTTCTTT. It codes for CASSLSVMNTEAFF.

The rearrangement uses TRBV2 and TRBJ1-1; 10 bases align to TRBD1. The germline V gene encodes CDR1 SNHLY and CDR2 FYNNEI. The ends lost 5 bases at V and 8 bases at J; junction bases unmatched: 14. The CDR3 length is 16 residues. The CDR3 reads CASSISGTGVRVEAFF. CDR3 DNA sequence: TGTGCCAGCAGTATTTCCGGGACAGGGGTGCGGGTAGAAGCTTTCTTT.

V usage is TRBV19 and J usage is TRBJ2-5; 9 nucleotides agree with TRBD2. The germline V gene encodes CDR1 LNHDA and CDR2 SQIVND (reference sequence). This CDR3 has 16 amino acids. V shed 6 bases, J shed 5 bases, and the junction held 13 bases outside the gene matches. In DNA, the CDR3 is TGTGCCAGTAGCTTCCGCGGGGGGGGCCTTCGGGAGACCCAGTACTTC. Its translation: CASSFRGGGLRETQYF. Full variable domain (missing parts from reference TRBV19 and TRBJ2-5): DGGITQSPKYLFRKEGQNVTLSCEQNLNHDAMYWYRQDPGQGLRLIYYSQIVNDFQKGDIAEGYSVSREKKESFPLTVTSAQKNPTAFYLCASSFRGGGLRETQYFGPGTRLLVL.

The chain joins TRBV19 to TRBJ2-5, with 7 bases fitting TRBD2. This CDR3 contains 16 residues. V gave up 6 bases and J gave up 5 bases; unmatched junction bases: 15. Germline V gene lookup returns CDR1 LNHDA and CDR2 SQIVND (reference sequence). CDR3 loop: CASSPWRTGGQETQYF. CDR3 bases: TGTGCCAGTAGCCCCTGGCGGACGGGGGGTCAGGAGACCCAGTACTTC.

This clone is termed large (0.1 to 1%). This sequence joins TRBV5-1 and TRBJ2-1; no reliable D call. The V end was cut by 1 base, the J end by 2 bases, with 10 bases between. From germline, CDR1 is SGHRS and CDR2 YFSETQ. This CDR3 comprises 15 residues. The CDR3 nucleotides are TGCGCCAGCAGCTTGTCAGGTGAAGCCTACAATGAGCAGTTCTTC. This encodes CASSLSGEAYNEQFF.

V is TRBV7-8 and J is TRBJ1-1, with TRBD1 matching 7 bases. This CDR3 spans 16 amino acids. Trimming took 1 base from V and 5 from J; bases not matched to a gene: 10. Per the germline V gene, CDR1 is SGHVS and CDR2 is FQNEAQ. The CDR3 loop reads CASSLVWDSRRTEAFF. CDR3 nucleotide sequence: TGTGCCAGCAGCTTAGTATGGGACAGCAGGCGTACTGAAGCTTTCTTT.

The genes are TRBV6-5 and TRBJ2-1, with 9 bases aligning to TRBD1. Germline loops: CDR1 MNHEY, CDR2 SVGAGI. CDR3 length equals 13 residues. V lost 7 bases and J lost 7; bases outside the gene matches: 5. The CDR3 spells CASTPGQGNEQFF. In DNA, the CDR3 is TGTGCCAGCACCCCGGGACAGGGAAATGAGCAGTTCTTC.

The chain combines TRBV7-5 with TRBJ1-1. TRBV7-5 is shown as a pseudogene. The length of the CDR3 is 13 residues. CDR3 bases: TGTGCCACAAAACCTAGCGACCGCACTGAAGCTTTCTTT. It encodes CATKPSDRTEAFF.

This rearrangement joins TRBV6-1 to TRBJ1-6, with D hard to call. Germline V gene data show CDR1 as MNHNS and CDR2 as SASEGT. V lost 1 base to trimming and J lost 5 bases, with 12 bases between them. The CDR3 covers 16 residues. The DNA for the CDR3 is TGTGCCAGCAGTGAAGTACTAGCCCCACATAATTCACCCCTCCACTTT. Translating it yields CASSEVLAPHNSPLHF.

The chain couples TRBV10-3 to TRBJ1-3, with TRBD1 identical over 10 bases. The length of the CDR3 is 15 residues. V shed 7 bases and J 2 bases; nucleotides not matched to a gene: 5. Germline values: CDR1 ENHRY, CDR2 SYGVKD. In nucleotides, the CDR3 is TGTGCCATCACCCCGACAGGGGGCGCTGGAAACACCATATATTTT. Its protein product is CAITPTGGAGNTIYF.

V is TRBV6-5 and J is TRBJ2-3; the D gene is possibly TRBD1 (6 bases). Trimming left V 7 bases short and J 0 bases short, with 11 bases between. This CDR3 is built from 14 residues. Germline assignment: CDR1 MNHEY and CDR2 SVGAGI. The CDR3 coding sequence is TGTGCCAGCAAAACCGGACAGAGCACAGATACGCAGTATTTT. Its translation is CASKTGQSTDTQYF.

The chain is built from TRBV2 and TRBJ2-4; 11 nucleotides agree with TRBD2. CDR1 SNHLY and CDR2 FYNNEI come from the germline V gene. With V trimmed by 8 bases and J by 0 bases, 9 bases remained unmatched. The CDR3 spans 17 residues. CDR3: CASQTSGANLAKNIQYF. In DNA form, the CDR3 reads TGTGCCAGCCAGACTAGCGGGGCTAATCTAGCCAAAAACATTCAGTACTTC.

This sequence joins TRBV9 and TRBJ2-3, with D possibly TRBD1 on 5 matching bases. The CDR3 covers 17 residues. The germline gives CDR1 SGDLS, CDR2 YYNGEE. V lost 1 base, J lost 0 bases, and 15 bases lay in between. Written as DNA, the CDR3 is TGTGCCAGCAGCGTACCCGCGACAGCGACTAGCACAGATACGCAGTATTTT. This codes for CASSVPATATSTDTQYF.

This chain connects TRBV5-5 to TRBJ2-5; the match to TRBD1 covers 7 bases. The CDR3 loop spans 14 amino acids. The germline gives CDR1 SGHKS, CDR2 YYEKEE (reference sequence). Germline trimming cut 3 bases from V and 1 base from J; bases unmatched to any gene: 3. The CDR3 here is CASSWGQPQETQYF. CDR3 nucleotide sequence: TGTGCCAGCAGCTGGGGACAGCCCCAAGAGACCCAGTACTTC.

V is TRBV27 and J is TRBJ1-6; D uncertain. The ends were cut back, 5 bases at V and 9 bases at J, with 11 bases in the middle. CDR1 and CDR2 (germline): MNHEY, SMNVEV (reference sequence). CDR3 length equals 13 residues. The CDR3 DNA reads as TGTGCCAGCAGTCCCAGGACTGGTTCACCCCTCCACTTT. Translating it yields CASSPRTGSPLHF.

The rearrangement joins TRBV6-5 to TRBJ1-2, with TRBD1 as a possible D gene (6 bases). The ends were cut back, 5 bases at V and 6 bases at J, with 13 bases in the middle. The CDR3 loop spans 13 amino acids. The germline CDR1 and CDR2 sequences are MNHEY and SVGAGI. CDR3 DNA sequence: TGTGCCAGCAGTAGGACAGTCGGCCATGGCTACACCTTC. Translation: CASSRTVGHGYTF.

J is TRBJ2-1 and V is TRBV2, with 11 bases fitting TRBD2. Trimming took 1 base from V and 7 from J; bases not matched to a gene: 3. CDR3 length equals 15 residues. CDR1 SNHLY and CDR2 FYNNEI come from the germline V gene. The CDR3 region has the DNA TGTGCCAGCAGTGAAGAGGGACTAGCGGAGAATGAGCAGTTCTTC. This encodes CASSEEGLAENEQFF.

CDR3 bases: TGTGCCAGTAGTATTAGCGGGGGCCGCCTCACCACAGATACGCAGTATTTT. Its protein is CASSISGGRLTTDTQYF. The chain uses TRBV19 and TRBJ2-3, with 9 nucleotides matching TRBD2. Germline V gives CDR1 LNHDA, CDR2 SQIVND (reference sequence). The V gene end was trimmed by 3 bases and the J gene end by 2 bases; junction bases not matched to a gene: 9. This CDR3 is 17 amino acids long.

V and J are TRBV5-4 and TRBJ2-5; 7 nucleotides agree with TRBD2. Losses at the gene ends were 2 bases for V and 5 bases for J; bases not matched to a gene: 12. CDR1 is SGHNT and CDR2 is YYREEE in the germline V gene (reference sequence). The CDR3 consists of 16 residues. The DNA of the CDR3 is TGTGCCAGCAGCTTTGATTTGTCTAGCGGTGGGGAGACCCAGTACTTC. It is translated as CASSFDLSSGGETQYF.

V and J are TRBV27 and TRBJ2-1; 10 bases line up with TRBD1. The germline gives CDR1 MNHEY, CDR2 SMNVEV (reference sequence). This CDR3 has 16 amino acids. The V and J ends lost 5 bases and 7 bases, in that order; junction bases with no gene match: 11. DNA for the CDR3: TGTGCCAGCAGTCCAACCCGGACAGGGGGAGGGAATGAGCAGTTCTTC. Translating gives CASSPTRTGGGNEQFF.

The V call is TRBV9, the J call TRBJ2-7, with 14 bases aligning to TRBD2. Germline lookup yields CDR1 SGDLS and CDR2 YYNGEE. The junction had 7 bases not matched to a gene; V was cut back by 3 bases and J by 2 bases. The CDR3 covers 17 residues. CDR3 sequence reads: CASSEGTSGGPPYEQYF. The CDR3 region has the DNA TGTGCCAGCAGCGAGGGGACTAGCGGGGGACCCCCCTACGAGCAGTACTTC.

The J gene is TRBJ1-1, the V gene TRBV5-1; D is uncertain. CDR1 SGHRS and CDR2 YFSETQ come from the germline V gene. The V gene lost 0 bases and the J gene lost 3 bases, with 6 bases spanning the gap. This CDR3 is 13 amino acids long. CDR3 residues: CASSLAGDTEAFF. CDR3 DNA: TGCGCCAGCAGCTTGGCCGGGGACACTGAAGCTTTCTTT.

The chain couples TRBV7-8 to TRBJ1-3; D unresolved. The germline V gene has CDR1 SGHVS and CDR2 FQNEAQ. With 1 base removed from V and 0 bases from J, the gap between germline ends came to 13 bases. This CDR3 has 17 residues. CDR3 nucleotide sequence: TGTGCCAGCAGCTTAGTTCCCGGTAAGAGCTCTGGAAACACCATATATTTT. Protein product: CASSLVPGKSSGNTIYF. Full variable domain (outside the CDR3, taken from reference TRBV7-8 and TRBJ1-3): GAGVSQSPRYKVAKRGQDVALRCDPISGHVSLFWYQQALGQGPEFLTYFQNEAQLDKSGLPSDRFFAERPEGSVSTLKIQRTQQEDSAVYLCASSLVPGKSSGNTIYFGEGSWLTVV.

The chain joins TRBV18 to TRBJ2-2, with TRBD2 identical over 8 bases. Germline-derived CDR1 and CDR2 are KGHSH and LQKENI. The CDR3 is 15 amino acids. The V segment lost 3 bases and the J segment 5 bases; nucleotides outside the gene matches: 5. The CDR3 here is CASSPAGGKTGELFF. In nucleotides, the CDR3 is TGTGCCAGCTCACCCGCGGGGGGCAAGACCGGGGAGCTGTTTTTT.